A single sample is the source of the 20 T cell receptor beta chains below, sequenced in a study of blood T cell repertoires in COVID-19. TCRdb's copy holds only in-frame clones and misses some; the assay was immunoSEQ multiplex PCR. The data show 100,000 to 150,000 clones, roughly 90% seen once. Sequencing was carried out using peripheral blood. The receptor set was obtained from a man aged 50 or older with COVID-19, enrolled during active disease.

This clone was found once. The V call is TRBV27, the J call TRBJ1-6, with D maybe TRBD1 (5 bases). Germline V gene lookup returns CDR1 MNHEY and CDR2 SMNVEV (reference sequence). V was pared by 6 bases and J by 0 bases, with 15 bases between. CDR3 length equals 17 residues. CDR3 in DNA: TGTGCCAGCAGCCTATATCAGGGCAGCTCCTATAATTCACCCCTCCACTTT. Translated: CASSLYQGSSYNSPLHF.

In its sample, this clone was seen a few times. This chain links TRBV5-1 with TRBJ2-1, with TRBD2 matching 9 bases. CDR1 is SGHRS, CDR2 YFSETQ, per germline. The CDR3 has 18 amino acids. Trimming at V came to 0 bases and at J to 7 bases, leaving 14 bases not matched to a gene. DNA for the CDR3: TGCGCCAGCAGCTTGGACTGGGGGAGTAGCGGGAGAGGAAATGAGCAGTTCTTC. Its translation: CASSLDWGSSGRGNEQFF. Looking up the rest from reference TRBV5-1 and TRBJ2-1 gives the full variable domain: KAGVTQTPRYLIKTRGQQVTLSCSPISGHRSVSWYQQTPGQGLQFLFEYFSETQRNKGNFPGRFSGRQFSNSRSEMNVSTLELGDSALYLCASSLDWGSSGRGNEQFFGPGTRLTVL.

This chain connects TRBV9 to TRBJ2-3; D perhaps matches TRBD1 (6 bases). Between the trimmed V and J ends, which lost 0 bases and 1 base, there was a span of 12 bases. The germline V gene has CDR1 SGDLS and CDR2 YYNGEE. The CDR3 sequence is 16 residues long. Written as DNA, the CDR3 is TGTGCCAGCAGCGTAGAGGGGGTTAGCGGCACAGATACGCAGTATTTT. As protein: CASSVEGVSGTDTQYF.

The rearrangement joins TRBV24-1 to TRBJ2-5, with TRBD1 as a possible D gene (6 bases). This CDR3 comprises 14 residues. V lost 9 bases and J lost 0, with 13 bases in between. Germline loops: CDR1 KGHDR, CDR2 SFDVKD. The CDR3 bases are TGTGCCACCCAAGGGGGTGCGTACCAAGAGACCCAGTACTTC. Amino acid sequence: CATQGGAYQETQYF.

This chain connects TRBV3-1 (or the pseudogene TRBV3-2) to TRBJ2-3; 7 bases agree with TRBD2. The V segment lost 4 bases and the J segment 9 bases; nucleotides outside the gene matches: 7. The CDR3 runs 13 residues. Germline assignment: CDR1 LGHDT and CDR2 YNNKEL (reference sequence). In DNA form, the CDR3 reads TGTGCCAGCAGCCTCGGGACTACACAAACGCAGTATTTT. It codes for CASSLGTTQTQYF.

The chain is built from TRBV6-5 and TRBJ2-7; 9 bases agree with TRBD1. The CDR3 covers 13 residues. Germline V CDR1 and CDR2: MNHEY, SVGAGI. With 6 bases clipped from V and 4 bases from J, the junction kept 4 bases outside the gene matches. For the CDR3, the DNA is TGTGCCAGCAGCTCGGGACAGGGTTACGAGCAGTACGTC. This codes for CASSSGQGYEQYV.

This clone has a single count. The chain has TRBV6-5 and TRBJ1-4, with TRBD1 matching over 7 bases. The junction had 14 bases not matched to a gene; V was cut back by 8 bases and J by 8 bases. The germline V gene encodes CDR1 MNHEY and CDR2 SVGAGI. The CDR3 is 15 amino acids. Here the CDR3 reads CASSGKRQGKEKLFF. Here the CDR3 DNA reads TGTGCCAGCTCGGGAAAGAGACAGGGTAAAGAAAAACTGTTTTTT.

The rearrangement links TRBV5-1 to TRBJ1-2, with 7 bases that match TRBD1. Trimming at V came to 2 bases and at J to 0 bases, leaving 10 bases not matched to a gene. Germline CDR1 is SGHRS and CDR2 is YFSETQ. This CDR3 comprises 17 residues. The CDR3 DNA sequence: TGCGCCAGCAGCTTAGACAGGGCATTAGGGGCTAACTATGGCTACACCTTC. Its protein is CASSLDRALGANYGYTF.

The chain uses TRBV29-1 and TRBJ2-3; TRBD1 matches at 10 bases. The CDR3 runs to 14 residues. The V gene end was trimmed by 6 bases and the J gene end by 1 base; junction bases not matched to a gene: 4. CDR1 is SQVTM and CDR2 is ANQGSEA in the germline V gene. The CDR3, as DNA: TGCAGCGTGACCGGACAGGGGGGCACAGATACGCAGTATTTT. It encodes CSVTGQGGTDTQYF.

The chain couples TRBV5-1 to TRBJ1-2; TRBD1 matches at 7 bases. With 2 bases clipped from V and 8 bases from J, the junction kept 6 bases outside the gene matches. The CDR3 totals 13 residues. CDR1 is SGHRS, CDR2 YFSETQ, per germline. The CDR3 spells CASSFEGAEGYTF. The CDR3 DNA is TGCGCCAGCAGCTTTGAGGGGGCTGAGGGCTACACCTTC.

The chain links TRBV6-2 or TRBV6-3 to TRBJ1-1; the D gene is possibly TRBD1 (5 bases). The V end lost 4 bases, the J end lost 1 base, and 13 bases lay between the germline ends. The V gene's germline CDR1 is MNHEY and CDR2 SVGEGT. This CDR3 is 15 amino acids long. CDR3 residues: CASSWRGARNTEAFF. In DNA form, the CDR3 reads TGTGCCAGCAGTTGGAGGGGCGCGAGGAACACTGAAGCTTTCTTT.

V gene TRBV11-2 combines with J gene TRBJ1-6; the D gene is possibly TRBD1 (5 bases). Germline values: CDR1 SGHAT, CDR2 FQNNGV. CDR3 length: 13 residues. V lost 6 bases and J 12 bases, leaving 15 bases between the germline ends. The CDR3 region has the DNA TGTGCCAGCAGTCTGGGGCTCCTGGAACCCCTCCACTTT. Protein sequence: CASSLGLLEPLHF.

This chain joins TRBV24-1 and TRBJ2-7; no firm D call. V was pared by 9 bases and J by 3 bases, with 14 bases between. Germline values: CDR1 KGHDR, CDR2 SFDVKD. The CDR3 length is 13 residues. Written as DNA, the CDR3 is TGTGCCACCTCAAAGGCTAGTAGCTACGAGCAGTACTTC. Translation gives CATSKASSYEQYF.

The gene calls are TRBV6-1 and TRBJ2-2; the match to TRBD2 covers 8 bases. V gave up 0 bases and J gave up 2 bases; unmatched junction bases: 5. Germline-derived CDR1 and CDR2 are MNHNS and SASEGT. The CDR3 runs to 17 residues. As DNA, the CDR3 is TGTGCCAGCAGTGAAGCTAGCAGCGGGAGAAACACCGGGGAGCTGTTTTTT. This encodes CASSEASSGRNTGELFF.

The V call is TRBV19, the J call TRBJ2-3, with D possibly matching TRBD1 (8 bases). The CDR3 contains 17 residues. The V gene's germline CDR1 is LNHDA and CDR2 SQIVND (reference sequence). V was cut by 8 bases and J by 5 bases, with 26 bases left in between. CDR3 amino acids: CASGSFLGQGGEDTQYF. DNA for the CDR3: TGTGCCAGTGGATCGTTCCTCGGACAGGGAGGGGAAGATACGCAGTATTTT.

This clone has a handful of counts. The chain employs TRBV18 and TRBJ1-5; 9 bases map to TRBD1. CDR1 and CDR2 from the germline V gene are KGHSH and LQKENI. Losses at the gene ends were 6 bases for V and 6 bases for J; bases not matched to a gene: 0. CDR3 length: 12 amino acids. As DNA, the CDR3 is TGTGCCAGCTCGACAGGGGGTCAGCCCCAGCATTTT. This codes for CASSTGGQPQHF.

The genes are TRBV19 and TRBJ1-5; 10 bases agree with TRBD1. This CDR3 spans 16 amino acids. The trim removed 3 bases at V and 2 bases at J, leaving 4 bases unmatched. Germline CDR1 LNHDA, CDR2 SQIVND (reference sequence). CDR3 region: CASSIRDRGGNQPQHF. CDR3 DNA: TGTGCCAGTAGTATTAGGGACAGGGGAGGCAATCAGCCCCAGCATTTT.

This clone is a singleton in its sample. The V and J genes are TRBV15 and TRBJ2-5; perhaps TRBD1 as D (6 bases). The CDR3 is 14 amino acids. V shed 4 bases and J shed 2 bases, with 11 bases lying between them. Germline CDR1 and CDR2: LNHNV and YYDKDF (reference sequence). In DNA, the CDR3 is TGTGCCACCAGCAACCCCGGGACACAAGAGACCCAGTACTTC. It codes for CATSNPGTQETQYF.

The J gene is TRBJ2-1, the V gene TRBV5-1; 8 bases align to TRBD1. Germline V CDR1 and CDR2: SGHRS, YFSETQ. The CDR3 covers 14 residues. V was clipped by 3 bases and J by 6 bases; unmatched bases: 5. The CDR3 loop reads CASSSGQAANEQFF. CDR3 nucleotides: TGCGCCAGCAGCTCGGGACAGGCGGCCAATGAGCAGTTCTTC.

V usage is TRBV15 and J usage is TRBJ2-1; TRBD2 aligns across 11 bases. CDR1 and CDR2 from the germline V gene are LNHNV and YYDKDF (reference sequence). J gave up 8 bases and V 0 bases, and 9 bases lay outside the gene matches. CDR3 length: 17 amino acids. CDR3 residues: CATSRDGIAGGPDEQFF. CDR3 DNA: TGTGCCACCAGCAGAGACGGCATAGCGGGAGGGCCCGATGAGCAGTTCTTC.